This TCR beta chain was found in a study of cytomegalovirus exposure and HLA in healthy donors. This clone was picked up one time. Researchers ran the PCR with 60 Vbeta and 13 Jbeta primers. Methods used by the authors: Roughly 9.9 million shared chains were among the about 80 million unique TCR beta chains that a later analysis counted. Here immunoSEQ multiplex PCR was the method, and the copy in TCRdb shows in-frame clones only, minus some. That table furnishes V, J and clone size, whereas the DNA furnished D and trimming. The sample lists around 130,000 clones; 80% were seen once. Germline loops: CDR1 GTSNPN, CDR2 SVGIG (reference sequence). V was cut by 6 bases and J by 5 bases, with 13 bases left in between. The CDR3 has 12 amino acids.

The chain is built from TRBV30 and TRBJ1-1; no clear D. This receptor was taken from a male donor in good health and CMV-seronegative. Sequencing input: PBMCs. This CDR3 is CACHPRRTEAFF. The DNA for the CDR3 is TGTGCCTGCCATCCCCGGAGGACTGAAGCTTTCTTT.